What follows is one T cell receptor (beta chain) and its context. This sample stems from a study of blood T cell repertoires in COVID-19. For the study at large: The study drew acute and convalescent COVID-19 samples from the United States, Italy and Spain. PBMCs, B-cell-depleted T cells, or T cells were the source of the cDNA or gDNA that made up the material.

CDR1 SNHLY and CDR2 FYNNEI come from the germline V gene. V lost 6 bases and J lost 5, with 14 bases in between. The CDR3 is made up of 13 amino acids. In the source study's methods: How many nucleated cells were present was estimated from reference gene primer amplification. Using immunoSEQ multiplex PCR, the repertoire was profiled, and TCRdb retains in-frame clones only, with some absent. The DNA gave D and trimming, while V, J and clone size come from that table. The sample has under 250,000 clones; 85% are singletons. Sequencing input: peripheral blood. The TCR was taken from a woman aged 60-75 years with active or convalescent COVID-19. The chain carries TRBV2 and TRBJ2-7; unclear D gene. The chain's CDR3 is CASSETPRDEQYF. CDR3 DNA: TGTGCCAGCAGCGAAACCCCCCGGGACGAGCAGTACTTC.